These 18 T cell receptor beta chains originate from one sample sequenced in a study of cytomegalovirus exposure and HLA in healthy donors. 60 Vbeta and 13 Jbeta primers were used in PCR. Clones were sequenced by immunoSEQ multiplex PCR, and TCRdb holds only the in-frame ones, with some missing. Among roughly 120,000 clones, roughly 69% were seen once, and the ten largest hold 8.2%. The specimen was PBMCs. The receptors come from a woman in her 40s in good health and CMV-seropositive.

This clone was detected once. The rearrangement joins TRBV5-1 to TRBJ2-7; 9 nucleotides agree with TRBD1. This CDR3 spans 16 amino acids. V lost 4 bases to trimming and J lost 0 bases; unmatched junction nucleotides: 8. Germline CDR1 and CDR2: SGHRS and YFSETQ. The DNA for the CDR3 is TGCGCCAGCAGCGAAGCGGGACAGGGTAGCTCCTACGAGCAGTACTTC. This codes for CASSEAGQGSSYEQYF. The full variable domain, completed using reference TRBV5-1 and TRBJ2-7, is KAGVTQTPRYLIKTRGQQVTLSCSPISGHRSVSWYQQTPGQGLQFLFEYFSETQRNKGNFPGRFSGRQFSNSRSEMNVSTLELGDSALYLCASSEAGQGSSYEQYFGPGTRLTVT.

The rearrangement uses TRBV5-4 and TRBJ2-1; 7 bases match TRBD1. The CDR3 runs to 13 residues. V shed 1 base and J 11 bases; nucleotides not matched to a gene: 6. Germline values: CDR1 SGHNT, CDR2 YYREEE (reference sequence). The DNA of the CDR3 is TGTGCCAGCAGCTTGCGCCCGGGACAGAAGCAGTTCTTC. Its protein is CASSLRPGQKQFF. Filled out from reference TRBV5-4 and TRBJ2-1, the complete variable domain reads ETGVTQSPTHLIKTRGQQVTLRCSSQSGHNTVSWYQQALGQGPQFIFQYYREEENGRGNFPPRFSGLQFPNYSSELNVNALELDDSALYLCASSLRPGQKQFFGPGTRLTVL.

The chain recombines TRBV29-1 with TRBJ2-3, with TRBD1 as a possible D gene (5 bases). Trimming took 8 bases from V and 5 from J, leaving 17 bases between them. This CDR3 spans 13 amino acids. The V gene's germline CDR1 is SQVTM and CDR2 ANQGSEA. CDR3 sequence (DNA): TGCAGCTCTCGGGCCAGGGCGTTAGATACGCAGTATTTT. It specifies CSSRARALDTQYF.

This CDR3 is CASRRGTENTEAFF. CDR3 coding DNA: TGTGCCAGCAGGCGCGGGACAGAGAACACTGAAGCTTTCTTT. The V gene is TRBV5-4, the J gene TRBJ1-1, with 7 bases aligning to TRBD1. Trimming took 5 bases from V and 1 from J; bases not matched to a gene: 5. Germline V gene data show CDR1 as SGHNT and CDR2 as YYREEE (reference sequence). The CDR3 totals 14 residues.

This clone was seen only a few times. This chain links TRBV4-3 with TRBJ2-1; 9 bases agree with TRBD1. CDR1 and CDR2 (germline): LGHNA, YSLEER. V was pared by 2 bases and J by 3 bases, with 2 bases of the junction left unmatched. The CDR3 length is 15 residues. The CDR3: CASSQRTGDYNEQFF. CDR3 DNA sequence: TGCGCCAGCAGCCAAAGGACAGGGGACTACAATGAGCAGTTCTTC.

The CDR3 sequence is CASRKMRQGGNEQFF. CDR3 DNA sequence: TGTGCCAGTAGGAAAATGCGACAGGGCGGCAATGAGCAGTTCTTC. The gene calls are TRBV19 and TRBJ2-1, with TRBD1 matching 7 bases. The CDR3 has 15 residues. Trimming at V came to 6 bases and at J to 6 bases, leaving 11 bases not matched to a gene. Per the germline V gene, CDR1 is LNHDA and CDR2 is SQIVND (reference sequence).

The chain couples TRBV5-1 to TRBJ1-1; 7 bases line up with TRBD1. Looked up from germline, CDR1 is SGHRS and CDR2 is YFSETQ. The CDR3 contains 14 residues. The ends lost 3 bases at V and 1 base at J; junction bases unmatched: 3. CDR3 coding DNA: TGCGCCAGCAGCTCGGGACAGCCGAACACTGAAGCTTTCTTT. Its translation: CASSSGQPNTEAFF.

In this sample, this clone turned up once. The chain links TRBV7-6 to TRBJ1-1; unclear D gene. CDR3 length equals 14 residues. The V end was cut by 5 bases, the J end by 2 bases, with 12 bases between. Germline CDR1 and CDR2: SGHVS and FNYEAQ. The CDR3 region is CASSPEESNTEAFF. CDR3 bases: TGTGCCAGCAGCCCAGAAGAATCAAACACTGAAGCTTTCTTT.

This chain connects TRBV11-2 to TRBJ1-1; D perhaps matches TRBD1 (6 bases). The V end lost 5 bases, the J end lost 0 bases, and 16 bases lay between the germline ends. The CDR3 is 16 residues long. Germline V CDR1 and CDR2: SGHAT, FQNNGV. DNA of the CDR3: TGTGCCAGCAGCAGACTACAGGGTGGGTTGAACACTGAAGCTTTCTTT. Its translation: CASSRLQGGLNTEAFF. Full variable domain (outside the CDR3, taken from reference TRBV11-2 and TRBJ1-1): EAGVAQSPRYKIIEKRQSVAFWCNPISGHATLYWYQQILGQGPKLLIQFQNNGVVDDSQLPKDRFSAERLKGVDSTLKIQPAKLEDSAVYLCASSRLQGGLNTEAFFGQGTRLTVV.

This chain connects TRBV19 to TRBJ1-1; D is undetermined. Trimming removed 3 bases from V and 4 bases from J, with 9 bases in between. The germline gives CDR1 LNHDA, CDR2 SQIVND (reference sequence). CDR3 size: 13 residues. For the CDR3, the DNA is TGTGCCAGTAGTATGGTGTCGAGCACTGAAGCTTTCTTT. Its translation: CASSMVSSTEAFF.

This clone was recorded a few times. This rearrangement joins TRBV6-5 to TRBJ2-2; a possible D gene is TRBD1 (5 bases). Trimming stripped 1 base from V and 7 bases from J, with 16 bases between. CDR1 and CDR2 from the germline V gene are MNHEY and SVGAGI. CDR3 length equals 16 residues. This CDR3 is CASSYFGQGVGGELFF. CDR3 DNA sequence: TGTGCCAGCAGTTACTTTGGCCAAGGGGTGGGCGGGGAGCTGTTTTTT.

The chain links TRBV7-8 to TRBJ1-5, with TRBD1 as a possible D gene (6 bases). Trimming stripped 5 bases from V and 3 bases from J, with 8 bases between. CDR3 size: 13 residues. The germline V gene has CDR1 SGHVS and CDR2 FQNEAQ. This chain's CDR3 is CASSRDNNQPQHF. In DNA, the CDR3 is TGTGCCAGCAGCCGGGACAACAATCAGCCCCAGCATTTT.

The gene calls are TRBV10-3 and TRBJ1-1, with a possible D match to TRBD1 (6 bases). This CDR3 comprises 14 residues. Germline CDR1 is ENHRY and CDR2 is SYGVKD. Trimming removed 5 bases at V and 0 bases at J, with 10 bases between. CDR3 nucleotide sequence: TGTGCCATCAGTAGGGACACTATGAACACTGAAGCTTTCTTT. Its protein is CAISRDTMNTEAFF.

This clone was counted a single time. The genes are TRBV15 and TRBJ2-4, with 9 bases fitting TRBD2. This CDR3 is 15 amino acids long. Per the germline V gene, CDR1 is LNHNV and CDR2 is YYDKDF (reference sequence). V lost 9 bases and J lost 8; bases outside the gene matches: 14. The CDR3 region is CATDGGGGGRDIQYF. The DNA for the CDR3 is TGTGCCACGGACGGTGGGGGGGGCGGGAGGGACATTCAGTACTTC.

This clone was seen more than once but under ten times. V and J are TRBV4-2 and TRBJ1-4; the D gene is possibly TRBD1 (5 bases). The germline gives CDR1 LGHNA, CDR2 YNFKEQ. The V end lost 0 bases, the J end lost 3 bases, and 11 bases lay between the germline ends. The CDR3 runs to 16 residues. The CDR3 DNA sequence: TGTGCCAGCAGCCAAGATTCGGGACTAGCTAATGAAAAACTGTTTTTT. It specifies CASSQDSGLANEKLFF.

The gene calls are TRBV6-5 and TRBJ1-1; D is unclear. CDR1 is MNHEY, CDR2 SVGAGI, per germline. V was cut by 1 base and J by 0 bases, with 6 bases left in between. The length of the CDR3 is 14 residues. DNA for the CDR3: TGTGCCAGCAGTTACTTGTCCATGAACACTGAAGCTTTCTTT. As protein: CASSYLSMNTEAFF.

The V call is TRBV4-3, the J call TRBJ1-4, with 7 bases matching TRBD1. Germline V gene sequence: CDR1 LGHNA, CDR2 YSLEER. V lost 0 bases, J lost 5 bases, and 6 bases stayed unmatched. The CDR3 extends over 16 amino acids. CDR3 nucleotide sequence: TGCGCCAGCAGCCAAGATCGGGGACAGATGAATGAAAAACTGTTTTTT. It specifies CASSQDRGQMNEKLFF.

The V and J genes are TRBV6-5 and TRBJ1-6, with D hard to call. V lost 6 bases to trimming and J lost 6 bases, with 12 bases between them. CDR1 MNHEY and CDR2 SVGAGI come from the germline V gene. The CDR3 sequence is 14 residues long. The CDR3 coding sequence is TGTGCCAGCAGGCCCGACGGAGCTAATTCACCCCTCCACTTT. It yields the protein CASRPDGANSPLHF.